This TCR beta chain was sequenced for a study of technical replicates of blood from a few donors. Only in-frame clones appear in the TCRdb table, and some are missing; sequencing was by immunoSEQ multiplex PCR. The repertoire includes roughly 60,000 clones, roughly 94% of them detected once, and around 3% sits in the top ten. Germline CDR1 is GTSNPN and CDR2 is SVGIG (reference sequence). The CDR3 runs to 12 residues. Trimming shortened V by 3 bases and J by 0 bases, and 6 bases separated the two germline ends. The sequence came from a human donor in good health. Some clones in this sample may be carry-over from other donors' samples. The sequencing sample was made of PBMCs. This chain connects TRBV30 to TRBJ2-7; D is possibly TRBD2 (6 bases). The CDR3 spells CAWSGGSYEQYF. The DNA of the CDR3 is TGTGCCTGGAGCGGGGGCTCCTACGAGCAGTACTTC.